The 7 T cell receptor beta chains given below trace back to one sample, sequenced in a study of read filtering for tumor transcriptome and immune sequencing. The library was built from around 0.4 ug RNA with molecular barcoded adaptors for alpha/delta and beta/gamma chains. TCRdb fed the reads into MiXCR, producing one record per CDR3 protein. The table lists tens of thousands of distinct CDR3 sequences, roughly a fifth of them singletons. The source material was a population of CD138-negative cells sorted from bone marrow. The source is a donor over 35 with multiple myeloma.

This clonotype was seen at least ten times. V gene TRBV23-1 combines with J gene TRBJ1-5, with D unclear. TRBV23-1 has ORF status, its function being uncertain. The CDR3 has 12 amino acids. V was pared by 5 bases and J by 9 bases, with 11 bases between. The CDR3 here is CASSIIGWPQHF. The CDR3 bases are TGCGCCAGCAGTATAATAGGTTGGCCCCAGCATTTT.

This clonotype was observed a few times. This sequence may be a read error, since a much larger clone differs from it by one base. This chain connects TRBV5-1 to TRBJ1-1; 8 bases align to TRBD1. The CDR3 runs to 14 residues. The germline V gene encodes CDR1 SGHRS and CDR2 YFSETQ. CDR3 nucleotide sequence: TGCGTCAGCAGCTACGGGACAGGGAACACTGAAGCTTTCTTT. Translation gives CVSSYGTGNTEAFF.

This clonotype was detected ten times or more. The gene calls are TRBV29-1 and TRBJ1-5, with D maybe TRBD1 (5 bases). The CDR3 extends over 13 amino acids. The germline V gene encodes CDR1 SQVTM and CDR2 ANQGSEA. V gave up 6 bases and J gave up 9 bases, with 18 bases separating them. The CDR3 DNA follows: TGCAGCGTGTCCACAGGATACGGCGGGCCCCAGCATTTT. Residues: CSVSTGYGGPQHF.

Details on this clonotype: This likely reflects a read error, since a far larger clone is one base away. V and J are TRBV7-3 and TRBJ2-1, with 7 bases matching TRBD2. CDR1 and CDR2 from the germline V gene are SGHTA and FQGTGA. CDR3 length: 16 amino acids. Here the CDR3 reads CASSPSRGEMYNEQSF. CDR3 nucleotide sequence: TGTGCCAGCAGCCCCAGCCGGGGGGAGATGTACAATGAGCAGTCCTTC.

The CDR3 sequence: CASSFEASADTQYF. In DNA form, the CDR3 reads TGTGCCAGCAGCTTCGAGGCGAGCGCAGATACGCAGTATTTT. This chain connects TRBV7-8 to TRBJ2-3; D is unresolved. From germline, CDR1 is SGHVS and CDR2 FQNEAQ. Trimming shortened V by 3 bases and J by 4 bases, and 11 bases separated the two germline ends. The CDR3 totals 14 residues.

Worth noting for this clonotype: A much larger clone sits a single nucleotide away, making a read error possible. The genes are TRBV6-2 or TRBV6-3 and TRBJ2-5, with D uncertain. CDR1 and CDR2 (germline): MNHEY, SVGEGT. The CDR3 covers 10 residues. Trimming removed 10 bases at V and 6 bases at J, with 9 bases between. The CDR3 DNA is TGTGCCACCCCCAATAAGACCCAGTACTTC. It codes for CATPNKTQYF.

Details on this clonotype: With a much larger clone just one base away, this may be a read error. The chain combines TRBV12-3 or TRBV12-4 with TRBJ2-2; D perhaps matches TRBD1 (5 bases). Trimming stripped 10 bases from V and 0 bases from J, with 15 bases between. The CDR3 is 15 amino acids. CDR3 DNA: TGTGCCAACCTGGGGCAAGCTGCGAACACCGGGGAGCTGTTTTTT. Translated: CANLGQAANTGELFF.